This T cell receptor beta chain is drawn from a study of spatial heterogeneity in lung cancer. Study-wide context: Alpha-chain sequences were consistently detected less often than beta-chain sequences. Each distinct TCR and UMI combination averaged more than ten appearances in raw reads.

Regarding time point: sample taken at primary tumor resection. Unsorted tumor, nontumor lung tissue or cryopreserved PBMC supplied the whole RNA. A total of under 80 untreated early-stage non-small cell lung cancer patients served as donors. Individual TCR cDNA molecules each bore their own unique molecular identifier. TCRdb reanalysed the 5' RACE reads using MiXCR and keeps one entry per CDR3 protein. The sample yields 40,000 to 45,000 distinct CDR3 sequences, 6% to 7% seen once. This clonotype was obtained from a female donor with early-stage non-small cell lung cancer. Specimen: PBMCs, collected at surgery.

The CDR3 here is CAANRAPNYGYTF. The DNA for the CDR3 is TGTGCCGCGAACCGGGCTCCAAACTATGGCTACACCTTC. The chain has TRBV3-1 and TRBJ1-2; D unclear. CDR1 and CDR2 (germline): LGHDT, YNNKEL (reference sequence). Trimming removed 11 bases from V and 2 bases from J, with 15 bases in between. The CDR3 runs to 13 residues.